The source of this T cell receptor beta chain is a study of T-cell reconstitution after alpha-beta-depleted transplantation in children. This clonotype appeared many times. Unique molecular identifiers were used in preparing the TCRbeta library. Using its own MiXCR run on the PCR reads, TCRdb lists one record per CDR3 protein. The sample records around 700,000 distinct CDR3 sequences, roughly 13% being singletons. In germline, CDR1 is SQVTM, CDR2 ANQGSEA. The CDR3 covers 15 residues. Trimming shortened V by 4 bases and J by 6 bases, and 19 bases separated the two germline ends. This receptor was obtained from a girl aged 2 to 10 with congenital amegakaryocytic thrombocytopenia, due to receive a stem cell transplant. This material consisted of PBMCs, taken before TCRalphabeta/CD19-depleted stem cell transplant. The genes are TRBV29-1 and TRBJ2-1; perhaps TRBD1 as D (6 bases). CDR3 in amino acids: CSVANGISGANEQFF. The CDR3 DNA sequence: TGCAGCGTTGCTAACGGGATTTCAGGGGCCAATGAGCAGTTCTTC.